Sequencing of this TCR beta chain was carried out in a study of cytomegalovirus exposure and HLA in healthy donors. CDR3 size: 15 residues. V lost 3 bases to trimming and J lost 6 bases, with 17 bases between them. Germline CDR1 SGHTA, CDR2 FQGNSA. PCR employed 60 Vbeta and 13 Jbeta primers. Some clones are missing from TCRdb's copy, which holds only in-frame ones; the method was immunoSEQ multiplex PCR. The repertoire holds 200,000 to 250,000 clones, around 89% seen once, with about 1% in the top ten. The clonotype was recovered from a woman between 18 and 30 years old in good health and CMV-seronegative. The specimen was PBMCs. The chain joins TRBV7-2 to TRBJ1-2; maybe TRBD1 (5 bases). The CDR3 bases are TGTGCCAGCAGCTTCCTATCGGGGGTGGCGGATGGCTACACCTTC. Protein product: CASSFLSGVADGYTF.